A single sample is the source of the 13 T cell receptor beta chains below, sequenced in a study of blood T cell repertoires in COVID-19. The data were produced by immunoSEQ multiplex PCR, yet TCRdb's version contains in-frame clones alone and is incomplete. Among 400,000 to 450,000 clones listed, around 89% were seen once. The sample comprised PBMCs or T cells enriched from blood (not recorded which). These receptors all come from a man in his thirties or forties who had recovered from COVID-19.

There are a few counts of this clone. The chain is built from TRBV5-5 and TRBJ1-4; 9 bases match TRBD1. CDR1 and CDR2 from the germline V gene are SGHKS and YYEKEE (reference sequence). The V gene end was trimmed by 4 bases and the J gene end by 6 bases; junction bases not matched to a gene: 10. The CDR3 is 16 amino acids. The CDR3 sequence is CASSPWRRTGDEKLFF. CDR3 nucleotides: TGTGCCAGCAGCCCGTGGAGAAGGACAGGGGATGAAAAACTGTTTTTT. The full variable domain, with the rest looked up from reference TRBV5-5 and TRBJ1-4, is DAGVTQSPTHLIKTRGQQVTLRCSPISGHKSVSWYQQVLGQGPQFIFQYYEKEERGRGNFPDRFSARQFPNYSSELNVNALLLGDSALYLCASSPWRRTGDEKLFFGSGTQLSVL.

This chain connects TRBV11-2 to TRBJ2-7, with 7 bases aligning to TRBD1. This CDR3 has 15 residues. Germline values: CDR1 SGHAT, CDR2 FQNNGV. With 4 bases clipped from V and 3 bases from J, the junction kept 9 bases outside the gene matches. This chain's CDR3 is CASSSYPGQSYEQYF. The CDR3 nucleotides read TGTGCCAGCAGCTCGTACCCGGGACAGAGCTACGAGCAGTACTTC.

This rearrangement joins TRBV5-1 to TRBJ1-4; 7 bases line up with TRBD1. The length of the CDR3 is 19 residues. Per the germline V gene, CDR1 is SGHRS and CDR2 is YFSETQ. V was clipped by 6 bases and J by 4 bases; unmatched bases: 21. The CDR3 loop reads CASTVETDRSDRINEKLFF. The DNA of the CDR3 is TGCGCCAGCACCGTTGAGACAGACAGGTCGGACAGGATTAATGAAAAACTGTTTTTT.

This sequence joins TRBV13 and TRBJ1-1; TRBD1 matches at 8 bases. The germline CDR1 and CDR2 sequences are PRHDT and FYEKMQ (reference sequence). V shed 5 bases and J 3 bases; nucleotides not matched to a gene: 2. The CDR3 extends over 13 amino acids. The CDR3 spells CASSPDRDTEAFF. The CDR3, as DNA: TGTGCCAGCAGCCCGGACAGGGACACTGAAGCTTTCTTT.

The gene calls are TRBV3-1 (or the pseudogene TRBV3-2) and TRBJ1-1, with D perhaps matching TRBD1 (6 bases). The germline CDR1 and CDR2 sequences are LGHDT and YNNKEL (reference sequence). Trimming pared 3 bases from V and 1 base from J, leaving 15 bases between. This CDR3 contains 16 residues. In DNA form, the CDR3 reads TGTGCCAGCAGCCAGGCAGCGACAGGTAAGAACACTGAAGCTTTCTTT. Protein: CASSQAATGKNTEAFF.

V and J are TRBV13 and TRBJ1-6; 8 bases line up with TRBD1. Germline CDR1 PRHDT, CDR2 FYEKMQ (reference sequence). There are 14 residues in the CDR3. The V gene end was trimmed by 5 bases and the J gene end by 9 bases; junction bases not matched to a gene: 6. This CDR3 reads CASSPQGASSPLHF. The DNA of the CDR3 is TGTGCCAGCAGCCCCCAGGGGGCAAGTTCACCCCTCCACTTT. Based on the CDR3 plus reference TRBV13 and TRBJ1-6, the full variable domain is AAGVIQSPRHLIKEKRETATLKCYPIPRHDTVYWYQQGPGQDPQFLISFYEKMQSDKGSIPDRFSAQQFSDYHSELNMSSLELGDSALYFCASSPQGASSPLHFGNGTRLTVT.

This chain connects TRBV28 to TRBJ2-7; D unresolved. The V end lost 8 bases, the J end lost 6 bases, and 17 bases lay between the germline ends. Germline V CDR1 and CDR2: MDHEN, SYDVKM. CDR3 size: 13 residues. For the CDR3, the DNA is TGTGCCAGCGTATCCCCACCCCTAGGCGAGCAGTACTTC. Amino acid sequence: CASVSPPLGEQYF.

The chain combines TRBV6-5 with TRBJ2-3; D unclear. Germline-derived CDR1 and CDR2 are MNHEY and SVGAGI. V lost 6 bases to trimming and J lost 7 bases, with 14 bases between them. CDR3 size: 13 residues. Here the CDR3 reads CASRPPRWYTQYF. The CDR3 DNA reads as TGTGCCAGCAGGCCCCCTCGGTGGTATACGCAGTATTTT.

V and J are TRBV6-5 and TRBJ2-3; 9 bases are a match to TRBD1. V gave up 2 bases and J gave up 4 bases; unmatched junction bases: 4. The CDR3 spans 15 residues. Germline-derived CDR1 and CDR2 are MNHEY and SVGAGI. The CDR3 spells CASSYGTGFPDTQYF. The CDR3 coding sequence is TGTGCCAGCAGTTACGGGACAGGGTTCCCAGATACGCAGTATTTT.

This chain connects TRBV27 to TRBJ2-1; TRBD2 matches 11 bases. The V gene's germline CDR1 is MNHEY and CDR2 SMNVEV (reference sequence). J lost 4 bases, V lost 6 bases, and 11 bases had no gene match. CDR3 size: 17 residues. In DNA form, the CDR3 reads TGTGCCAGCAGGGCTCTAGCGGGAGGCGGGGTATACAATGAGCAGTTCTTC. Amino acids: CASRALAGGGVYNEQFF.

This chain joins TRBV5-6 and TRBJ1-1; weak D call: TRBD1 (5 bases). Germline CDR1 reads SGHDT; CDR2 reads YYEEEE. V lost 5 bases, J lost 2 bases, and 13 bases lay in between. The CDR3 contains 14 residues. The CDR3 sequence is CASSRQLGNTEAFF. The CDR3 DNA follows: TGTGCCAGCAGTAGACAGTTGGGAAACACTGAAGCTTTCTTT.

The genes are TRBV12-3 or TRBV12-4 and TRBJ1-3; D not resolved. The CDR3 is 10 amino acids. With 10 bases removed from V and 8 bases from J, the gap between germline ends came to 9 bases. The DNA of the CDR3 is TGTGCCATCAGGCGGTACACCATATATTTT. It translates to CAIRRYTIYF.

The chain links TRBV12-3 or TRBV12-4 to TRBJ2-3; D gene ambiguous. The CDR3 is 12 amino acids. The germline V and J ends were trimmed by 4 bases and 7 bases, with 9 bases remaining between them. CDR3 nucleotide sequence: TGTGCCAGCAGTTACAGTTATAATACGCAGTATTTT. This sequence encodes CASSYSYNTQYF.